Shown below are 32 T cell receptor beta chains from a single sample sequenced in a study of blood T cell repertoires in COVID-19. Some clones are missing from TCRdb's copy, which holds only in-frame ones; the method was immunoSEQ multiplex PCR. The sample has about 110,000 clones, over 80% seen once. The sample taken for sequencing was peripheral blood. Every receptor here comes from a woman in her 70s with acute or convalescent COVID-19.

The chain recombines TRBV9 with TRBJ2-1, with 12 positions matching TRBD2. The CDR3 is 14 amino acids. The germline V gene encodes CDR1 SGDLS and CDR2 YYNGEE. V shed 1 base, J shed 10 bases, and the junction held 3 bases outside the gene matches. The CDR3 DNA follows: TGTGCCAGCAGCGTAACAGGACTAGCGGGGGAGCAGTTCTTC. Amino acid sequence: CASSVTGLAGEQFF.

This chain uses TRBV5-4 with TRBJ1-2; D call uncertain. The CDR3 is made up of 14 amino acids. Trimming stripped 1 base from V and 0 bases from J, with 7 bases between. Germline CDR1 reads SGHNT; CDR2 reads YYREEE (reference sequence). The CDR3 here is CASSLLGANYGYTF. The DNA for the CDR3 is TGTGCCAGCAGCTTGTTGGGAGCTAACTATGGCTACACCTTC.

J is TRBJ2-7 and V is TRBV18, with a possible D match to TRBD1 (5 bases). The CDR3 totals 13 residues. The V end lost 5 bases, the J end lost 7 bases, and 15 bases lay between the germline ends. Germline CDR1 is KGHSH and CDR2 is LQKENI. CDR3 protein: CASSLLSKGEQYV. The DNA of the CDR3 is TGTGCCAGCTCATTGCTAAGCAAGGGGGAGCAGTACGTC.

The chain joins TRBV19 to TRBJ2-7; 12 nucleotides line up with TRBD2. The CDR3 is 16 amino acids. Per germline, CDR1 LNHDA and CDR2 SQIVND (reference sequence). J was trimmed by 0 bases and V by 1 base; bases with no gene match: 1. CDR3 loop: CASSIGLAGASYEQYF. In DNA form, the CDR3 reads TGTGCCAGTAGTATAGGACTAGCGGGAGCCTCCTACGAGCAGTACTTC. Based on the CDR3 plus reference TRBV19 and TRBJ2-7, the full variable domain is DGGITQSPKYLFRKEGQNVTLSCEQNLNHDAMYWYRQDPGQGLRLIYYSQIVNDFQKGDIAEGYSVSREKKESFPLTVTSAQKNPTAFYLCASSIGLAGASYEQYFGPGTRLTVT.

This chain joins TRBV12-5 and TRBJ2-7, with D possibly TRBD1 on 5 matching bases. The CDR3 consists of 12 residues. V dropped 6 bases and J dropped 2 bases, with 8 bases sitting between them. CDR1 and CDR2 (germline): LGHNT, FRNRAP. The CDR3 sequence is CASGVQAYEQYV. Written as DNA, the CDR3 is TGTGCTAGTGGGGTACAGGCCTACGAGCAGTACGTC.

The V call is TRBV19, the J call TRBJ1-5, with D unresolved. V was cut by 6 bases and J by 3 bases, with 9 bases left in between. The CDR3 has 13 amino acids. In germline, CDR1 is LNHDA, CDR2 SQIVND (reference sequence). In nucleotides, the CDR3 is TGTGCCAGTAGCGGGAGACCCAATCAGCCCCAGCATTTT. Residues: CASSGRPNQPQHF.

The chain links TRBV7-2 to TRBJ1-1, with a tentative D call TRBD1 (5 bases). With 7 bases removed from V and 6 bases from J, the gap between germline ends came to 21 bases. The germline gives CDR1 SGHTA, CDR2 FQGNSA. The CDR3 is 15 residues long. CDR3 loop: CASTEGSGGIAEAFF. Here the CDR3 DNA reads TGTGCCAGCACCGAAGGGAGCGGGGGAATTGCTGAAGCTTTCTTT.

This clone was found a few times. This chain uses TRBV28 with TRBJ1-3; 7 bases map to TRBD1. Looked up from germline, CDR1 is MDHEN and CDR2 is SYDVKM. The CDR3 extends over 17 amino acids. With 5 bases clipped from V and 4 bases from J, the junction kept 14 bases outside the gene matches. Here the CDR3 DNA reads TGTGCCAGCAGTCACCGACAGGGTTGGGAGGCGGGAAACACCATATATTTT. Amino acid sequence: CASSHRQGWEAGNTIYF.

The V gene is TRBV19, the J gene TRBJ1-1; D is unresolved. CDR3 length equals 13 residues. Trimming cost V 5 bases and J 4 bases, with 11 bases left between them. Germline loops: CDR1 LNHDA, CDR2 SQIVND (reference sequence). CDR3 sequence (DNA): TGTGCCAGTAGTCGACGGGCGGGCACTGAAGCTTTCTTT. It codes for CASSRRAGTEAFF.

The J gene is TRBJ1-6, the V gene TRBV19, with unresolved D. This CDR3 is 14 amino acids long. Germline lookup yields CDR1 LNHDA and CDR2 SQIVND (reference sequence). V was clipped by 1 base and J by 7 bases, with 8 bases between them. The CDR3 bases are TGTGCCAGTAGTATAGGTGAACAGAATTCACCCCTCCACTTT. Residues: CASSIGEQNSPLHF.

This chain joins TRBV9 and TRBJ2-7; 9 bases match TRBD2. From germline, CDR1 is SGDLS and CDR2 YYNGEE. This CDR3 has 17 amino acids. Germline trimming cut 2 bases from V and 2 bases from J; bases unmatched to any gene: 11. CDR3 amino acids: CASSVGTSLAGTYEQYF. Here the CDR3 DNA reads TGTGCCAGCAGCGTGGGGACCAGCCTAGCGGGAACCTACGAGCAGTACTTC.

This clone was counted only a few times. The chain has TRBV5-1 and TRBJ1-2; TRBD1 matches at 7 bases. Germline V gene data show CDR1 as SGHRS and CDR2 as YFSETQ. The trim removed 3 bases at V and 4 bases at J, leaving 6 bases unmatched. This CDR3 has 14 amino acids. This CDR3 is CASSSPGQVYGYTF. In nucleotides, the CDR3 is TGCGCCAGCAGCTCTCCAGGACAGGTCTATGGCTACACCTTC.

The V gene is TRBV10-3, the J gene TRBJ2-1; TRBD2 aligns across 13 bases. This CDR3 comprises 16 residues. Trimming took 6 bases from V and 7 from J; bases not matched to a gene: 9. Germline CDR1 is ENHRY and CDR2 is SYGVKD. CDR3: CAIRTGTSGAENEQFF. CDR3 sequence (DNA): TGTGCCATCAGAACCGGGACTAGCGGGGCGGAAAATGAGCAGTTCTTC.

In DNA, the CDR3 is TGTGCCAGCAGTGAATCCGAGGGCGCCGGGGCCAACGTCCTGACTTTC. Residues: CASSESEGAGANVLTF. The V and J genes are TRBV2 and TRBJ2-6; TRBD2 is a possible D gene (5 bases). The germline V gene encodes CDR1 SNHLY and CDR2 FYNNEI. V was shortened by 2 bases and J by 4 bases, with 12 bases between the two germline ends. The CDR3 consists of 16 residues. The whole variable domain, remainder taken from reference TRBV2 and TRBJ2-6, is EPEVTQTPSHQVTQMGQEVILRCVPISNHLYFYWYRQILGQKVEFLVSFYNNEISEKSEIFDDQFSVERPDGSNFTLKIRSTKLEDSAMYFCASSESEGAGANVLTFGAGSRLTVL.

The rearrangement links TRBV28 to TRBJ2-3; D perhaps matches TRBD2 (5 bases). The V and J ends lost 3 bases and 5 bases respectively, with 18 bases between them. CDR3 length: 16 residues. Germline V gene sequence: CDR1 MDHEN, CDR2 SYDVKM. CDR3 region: CASSFASRAREDTQYF. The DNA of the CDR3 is TGTGCCAGCAGTTTCGCTTCGCGGGCCAGAGAAGATACGCAGTATTTT.

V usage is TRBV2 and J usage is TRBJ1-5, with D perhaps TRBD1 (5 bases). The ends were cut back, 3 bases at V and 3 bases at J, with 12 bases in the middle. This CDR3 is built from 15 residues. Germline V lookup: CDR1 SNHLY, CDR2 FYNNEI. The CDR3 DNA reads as TGTGCCAGCAGTGAGTTAACAGGACCCAATCAGCCCCAGCATTTT. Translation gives CASSELTGPNQPQHF.

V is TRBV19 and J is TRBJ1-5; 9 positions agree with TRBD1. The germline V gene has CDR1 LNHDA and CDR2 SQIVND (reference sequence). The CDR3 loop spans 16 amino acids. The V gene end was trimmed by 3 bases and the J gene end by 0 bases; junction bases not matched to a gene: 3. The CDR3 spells CASSITGGSSNQPQHF. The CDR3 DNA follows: TGTGCCAGTAGTATTACAGGGGGCAGTAGCAATCAGCCCCAGCATTTT.

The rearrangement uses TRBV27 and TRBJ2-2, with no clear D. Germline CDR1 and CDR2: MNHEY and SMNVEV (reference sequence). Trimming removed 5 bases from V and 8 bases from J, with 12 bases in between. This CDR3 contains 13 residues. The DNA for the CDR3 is TGTGCCAGCAGTCCTAACTGGTCTGGGGAGCTGTTTTTT. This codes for CASSPNWSGELFF.

The CDR3 bases are TGTGCCAGCAGCGTAACGGGTAGCGATTACAATGAGCAGTTCTTC. Protein: CASSVTGSDYNEQFF. This chain connects TRBV9 to TRBJ2-1; D might be TRBD2 (5 bases). The CDR3 loop spans 15 amino acids. Germline CDR1 is SGDLS and CDR2 is YYNGEE. Between the trimmed V and J ends, which lost 1 base and 4 bases, there was a span of 12 bases.

CDR3: CASSQEGSRRGETQYF. The CDR3 region has the DNA TGCGCCAGCAGCCAAGAAGGCAGTAGGAGAGGAGAGACCCAGTACTTC. The chain is built from TRBV4-1 and TRBJ2-5; D remains ambiguous. The V gene lost 0 bases and the J gene lost 4 bases, with 15 bases spanning the gap. The CDR3 totals 16 residues. The V gene's germline CDR1 is MGHRA and CDR2 YSYEKL.

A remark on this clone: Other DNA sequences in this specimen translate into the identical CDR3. CDR3 coding DNA: TGTGCCAGCTCACCCGGGACTAGCGGGAGCGGCACAGATACGCAGTATTTT. Amino acids: CASSPGTSGSGTDTQYF. This chain links TRBV18 with TRBJ2-3; 14 bases align to TRBD2. Germline V CDR1 and CDR2: KGHSH, LQKENI. The CDR3 totals 17 residues. V was clipped by 3 bases and J by 1 base; unmatched bases: 3.

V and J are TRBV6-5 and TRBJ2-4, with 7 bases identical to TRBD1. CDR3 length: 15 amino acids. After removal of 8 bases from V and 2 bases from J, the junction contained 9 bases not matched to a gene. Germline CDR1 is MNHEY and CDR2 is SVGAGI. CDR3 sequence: CASWNRGQSKNIQYF. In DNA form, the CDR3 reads TGTGCCAGCTGGAACAGGGGTCAGTCCAAAAACATTCAGTACTTC.

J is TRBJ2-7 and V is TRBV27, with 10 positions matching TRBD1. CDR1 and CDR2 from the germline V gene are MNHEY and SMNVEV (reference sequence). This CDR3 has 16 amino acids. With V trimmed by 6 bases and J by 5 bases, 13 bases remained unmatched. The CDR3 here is CASRDLSGTGVDEQYF. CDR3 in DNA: TGTGCCAGCAGGGATCTATCTGGGACAGGGGTTGACGAGCAGTACTTC.

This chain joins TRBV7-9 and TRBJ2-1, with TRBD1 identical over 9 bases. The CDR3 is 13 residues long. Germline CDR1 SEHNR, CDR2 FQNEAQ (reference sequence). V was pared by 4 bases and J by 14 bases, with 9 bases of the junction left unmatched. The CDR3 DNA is TGTGCCAGCAGCTCTAACAACCGGGACAGGGAGTTCTTC. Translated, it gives CASSSNNRDREFF.

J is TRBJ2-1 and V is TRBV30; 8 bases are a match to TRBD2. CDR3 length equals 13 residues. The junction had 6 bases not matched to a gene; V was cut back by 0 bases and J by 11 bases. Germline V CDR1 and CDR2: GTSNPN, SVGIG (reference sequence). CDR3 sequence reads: CAWSVSSGLKQFF. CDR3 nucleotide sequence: TGTGCCTGGAGTGTCTCTAGCGGGTTAAAGCAGTTCTTC.

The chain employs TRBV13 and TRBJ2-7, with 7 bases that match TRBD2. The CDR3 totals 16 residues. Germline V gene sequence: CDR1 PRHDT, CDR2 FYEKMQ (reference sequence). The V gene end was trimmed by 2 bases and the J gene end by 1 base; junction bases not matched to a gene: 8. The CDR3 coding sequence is TGTGCCAGCAGCTTAAGCGGGACTTCTCGATCCTACGAGCAGTACTTC. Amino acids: CASSLSGTSRSYEQYF.

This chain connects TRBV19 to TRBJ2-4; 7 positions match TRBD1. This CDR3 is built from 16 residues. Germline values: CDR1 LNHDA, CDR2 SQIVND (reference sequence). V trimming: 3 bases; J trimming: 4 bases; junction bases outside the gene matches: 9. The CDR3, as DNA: TGTGCCAGTAGTATTGTATGGGTGGGACAGAAAAACATTCAGTACTTC. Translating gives CASSIVWVGQKNIQYF.

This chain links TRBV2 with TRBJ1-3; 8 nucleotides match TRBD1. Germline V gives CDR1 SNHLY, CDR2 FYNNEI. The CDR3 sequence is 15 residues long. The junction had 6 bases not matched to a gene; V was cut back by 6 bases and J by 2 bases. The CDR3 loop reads CASSTDRGAGNTIYF. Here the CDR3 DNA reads TGTGCCAGCAGCACAGACAGGGGAGCTGGAAACACCATATATTTT.

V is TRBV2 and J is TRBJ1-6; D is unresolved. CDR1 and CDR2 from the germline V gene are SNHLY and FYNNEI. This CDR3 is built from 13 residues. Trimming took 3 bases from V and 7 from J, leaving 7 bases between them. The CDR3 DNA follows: TGTGCCAGCAGTGATTCTGTGAATTCACCCCTCCACTTT. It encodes CASSDSVNSPLHF.

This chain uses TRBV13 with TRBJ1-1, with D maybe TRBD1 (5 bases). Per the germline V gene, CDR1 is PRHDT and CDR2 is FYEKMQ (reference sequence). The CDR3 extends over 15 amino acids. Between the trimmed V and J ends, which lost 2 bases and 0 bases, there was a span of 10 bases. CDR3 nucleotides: TGTGCCAGCAGCTTATGGGGCAGGGTGAACACTGAAGCTTTCTTT. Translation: CASSLWGRVNTEAFF.

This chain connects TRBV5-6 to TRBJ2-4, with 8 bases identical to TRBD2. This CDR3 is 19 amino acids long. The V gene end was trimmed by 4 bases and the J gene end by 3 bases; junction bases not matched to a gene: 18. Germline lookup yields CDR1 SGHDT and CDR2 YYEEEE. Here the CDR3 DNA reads TGTGCCAGCAGCAGGCGGGGGGCGGGAGGAAGGGCGGTCAAAAACATTCAGTACTTC. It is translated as CASSRRGAGGRAVKNIQYF.

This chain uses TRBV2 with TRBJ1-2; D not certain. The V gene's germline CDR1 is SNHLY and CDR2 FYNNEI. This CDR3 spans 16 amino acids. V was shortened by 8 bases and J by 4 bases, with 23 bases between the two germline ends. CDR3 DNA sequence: TGTGCCAGCTCGAGGGAAGCTCCTAGCGTTTCCTATGGCTACACCTTC. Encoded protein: CASSREAPSVSYGYTF.